This T cell receptor beta chain was captured in a study of OX40 agonist ivuxolimab in advanced cancers. About the study: Patients receiving dose escalation had hepatocellular carcinoma, melanoma, renal cell or head and neck cancer. Three patients showed partial responses: one hepatocellular carcinoma and two cutaneous melanoma cases. Study-level results: The mean number of expanded clones was higher in CD8+ T cells than in CD4+. Certain nonresponding patients likewise had low normalized T-cell clonal expansion.

Germline V CDR1 and CDR2: SGDLS, YYNGEE. Trimming cost V 0 bases and J 1 base, with 16 bases left between them. The CDR3 is made up of 17 amino acids. Repertoires were generated with immunoSEQ multiplex PCR, while TCRdb's copy carries only in-frame clones and drops some. The sample records 100,000 or so clones, 70% to 90% being singletons. As to this clone: Its antigen is as yet unknown.

This TCR was sampled from an adult with an advanced solid tumor such as melanoma, head and neck, liver or kidney cancer. The chain combines TRBV9 with TRBJ1-2, with D possibly TRBD1 on 6 matching bases. This specimen was CD4+ or CD8+ T cells sorted from blood, taken in a trial of the OX40 agonist ivuxolimab. The CDR3 spells CASSVAMGTTFNYGYTF. CDR3 nucleotide sequence: TGTGCCAGCAGCGTAGCGATGGGGACAACCTTTAACTATGGCTACACCTTC.